This is a list of T cell receptor beta chains from one sample in a study of CD8 T cells in Susac syndrome. TCRdb re-analysed the immunoSEQ multiplex PCR reads in MiXCR, keeping a single row per CDR3 protein. The sample lists hundreds of thousands of distinct CDR3 sequences; 85% to 90% were seen once. Material: CD8+ T cells from PBMCs. The receptors here all came from a human donor with multiple sclerosis. The CDR3 runs from the conserved cysteine through the conserved F or W. Fields, in order: CDR3 DNA, CDR3 protein, clone size, J gene, V gene, D gene. A D gene is named only where the DNA matches it firmly. Clone sizes are given selectively: once, few, many, or a class where the clone is expanded.

CDR3 DNA: TGTGCCAGCAGCTTGAGGGACCAGGGAATCGACTATGGCTACACCTTC
CDR3 protein: CASSLRDQGIDYGYTF
clone size: .
J gene: TRBJ1-2
V gene: TRBV5-6
D gene: .

CDR3 DNA: TGCAGCGTTGGGGGAGGACAAGGTTACGAGCAGTACTTC
CDR3 protein: CSVGGGQGYEQYF
clone size: .
J gene: TRBJ2-7
V gene: TRBV29-1
D gene: .

CDR3 DNA: TGTGCCAGCAGGTCGGGGCAGTTAAACACTGAAGCTTTCTTT
CDR3 protein: CASRSGQLNTEAFF
clone size: .
J gene: TRBJ1-1
V gene: TRBV27
D gene: .

CDR3 DNA: TGTGCCAGCAGTTGGGACGGTTATGGCTACACCTTC
CDR3 protein: CASSWDGYGYTF
clone size: .
J gene: TRBJ1-2
V gene: TRBV6-2/TRBV6-3
D gene: .

CDR3 DNA: TGTGCCAGCAGTTTAACCGGGACATCCCACGAGCAGTACTTC
CDR3 protein: CASSLTGTSHEQYF
clone size: .
J gene: TRBJ2-7
V gene: TRBV12-3/TRBV12-4
D gene: .

CDR3 DNA: TGCAGTGCTGACTTCGTGCAGGGCGGTACAGATACGCAGTATTTT
CDR3 protein: CSADFVQGGTDTQYF
clone size: .
J gene: TRBJ2-3
V gene: TRBV20-1
D gene: .

CDR3 DNA: TGCGCCAGCAGCCAAGTCAGTGTGGGACAGCAAACTAACTATGGCTACACCTTC
CDR3 protein: CASSQVSVGQQTNYGYTF
clone size: .
J gene: TRBJ1-2
V gene: TRBV4-1
D gene: TRBD1

CDR3 DNA: TGTGCCAGCAGCCAGGTCTACAATGAGCAGTTCTTC
CDR3 protein: CASSQVYNEQFF
clone size: .
J gene: TRBJ2-1
V gene: TRBV27
D gene: .

CDR3 DNA: TGTGCCAGTAGTACCGCGGGGAACACTGAAGCTTTCTTT
CDR3 protein: CASSTAGNTEAFF
clone size: few
J gene: TRBJ1-1
V gene: TRBV19
D gene: .

CDR3 DNA: TGCAGTGCTAAAGAGGTCGGTTTAGTCCAAGAGACCCAGTACTTC
CDR3 protein: CSAKEVGLVQETQYF
clone size: once
J gene: TRBJ2-5
V gene: TRBV20-1
D gene: .

CDR3 DNA: TGTGCCAGCAGTGATCTGCGGGGGCCTAACTACGAGCAGTACTTC
CDR3 protein: CASSDLRGPNYEQYF
clone size: .
J gene: TRBJ2-7
V gene: TRBV2
D gene: .

CDR3 DNA: TGTGCCTGGAGAGGCGGGAGTAGGTACGAGCAGTACTTC
CDR3 protein: CAWRGGSRYEQYF
clone size: once
J gene: TRBJ2-7
V gene: TRBV30
D gene: TRBD2

CDR3 DNA: TGTGCCTGGAGTATCCCGAGGGGGCTACGCGACGAGCAGTACTTC
CDR3 protein: CAWSIPRGLRDEQYF
clone size: .
J gene: TRBJ2-7
V gene: TRBV30
D gene: TRBD1